This record concerns one TCR beta chain sequence. CDR1 ENHRY and CDR2 SYGVKD come from the germline V gene. Trimming stripped 5 bases from V and 2 bases from J, with 12 bases between. CDR3 length: 14 residues. The primer mix had 60 Vbeta and 13 Jbeta primers. Repertoires were generated with immunoSEQ multiplex PCR, while TCRdb's copy carries only in-frame clones and drops some. The sample comprises about 110,000 clones, nearly 15% of which are singletons, and over 0.65% rests with the top ten. This entry comes from a study of cytomegalovirus exposure and HLA in healthy donors. The chain uses TRBV10-3 and TRBJ2-5; perhaps TRBD1 as D (5 bases). The TCR originated in a female donor in good health and CMV-seronegative. Sample: PBMCs. The CDR3 sequence is CAISSSDKQETQYF. Here the CDR3 DNA reads TGTGCCATCAGTTCCTCGGACAAACAAGAGACCCAGTACTTC.